The source of this T cell receptor (beta chain) is a study of shared clonotypes between healthy human individuals. Germline CDR1 reads SGHAT; CDR2 reads FQNNGV. V was cut by 5 bases and J by 9 bases, with 8 bases left in between. This CDR3 has 11 residues. The assay was immunoSEQ multiplex PCR, and TCRdb's table has in-frame clones only and misses some. The profile shows more than 550,000 clones, just over 90% of them singletons. CD45RO-negative, CCR7-selected cells formed the naive CD8 fraction, which excluded terminally differentiated effector memory CD45RA+ cells. The V gene is TRBV11-2, the J gene TRBJ2-1; possibly TRBD2 for D (5 bases). Sample: naive CD8+ T cells sorted from blood. The receptor's source is a man under 40 in good health. This chain's CDR3 is CASSRGSEQFF. In nucleotides, the CDR3 is TGTGCCAGCAGCCGGGGTAGTGAGCAGTTCTTC.